This TCR beta chain was recorded in a study of T-cell reconstitution after alpha-beta-depleted transplantation in children. This sample's TCRbeta library carried unique molecular identifier barcodes. Each CDR3 protein is one row after TCRdb ran MiXCR on the PCR reads. The sample holds 500,000 or so distinct CDR3 sequences, 32% seen once. The CDR3 length is 12 residues. The V gene's germline CDR1 is KGHSH and CDR2 LQKENI. V gave up 6 bases and J gave up 8 bases, with 11 bases separating them. The TCR originated in a human donor who donated a stem cell graft to a child with aplastic anemia. V and J are TRBV18 and TRBJ2-1; D not certain. The sample in question was PBMCs from the stem cell graft donor, obtained from the stem cell graft. CDR3: CASSPNWHEQFF. CDR3 DNA sequence: TGTGCCAGCTCCCCAAACTGGCATGAGCAGTTCTTC.